One T cell receptor (beta chain) is described in this entry. The specificity of this receptor is unknown. Base qualities are not at hand, and no much larger clone is one base apart. Reading the germline V gene gives CDR1 ENHRY and CDR2 SYGVKD. The CDR3 goes from the cysteine to the phenylalanine over 18 residues. CDR3 DNA is the only sequence kept; it has 54 bases, read in frame from the first base. Trimming removed 0 bases from V and 5 bases from J; the gene matches leave 14 bases unexplained. The protocol used for the library was the immunoSEQ multiplex PCR assay. Drawn from immuneACCESS, this table holds only the in-frame rearrangements with V and J called that TCRdb kept. Clones are partly lost; checked studies trace under half to an unresolved V gene and leave the rest unexplained. The sample table lists tens of thousands of clones, nearly 95% of them with a count of one. The ten biggest clones cover roughly 0.033% of the sample.

This sample is part of a study of shared T cell receptors in the human thymus listed by TCRdb under 2021. About the study as a whole: The study examined how the human thymus generates shared, self-reactive T-cell receptor alpha chains.

Input material: thymocytes. The clonotype was recovered from a human donor. The sequence links TRBV10-3 to TRBJ1-2, and TRBD1 matches 8 of the central bases. The nucleotide sequence is TGTGCCATCAGTGAGTCGAAGACAGGGGCCCGACTTAGGTATGGCTACACCTTC. Its protein is CAISESKTGARLRYGYTF.